The clone carrying this T cell receptor beta chain was seen a few times. Antigen: not known. The data were taken from a study of human T cells and chemical hapten exposure. Overall study: Subjects had 2% DPC placed on roughly 2 cm by roughly 2 cm of upper inner arm skin for sensitization.

Each CDR3 protein is one row after TCRdb ran MiXCR on the RACE reads. The table has 150,000 to 200,000 distinct CDR3 sequences, about a fifth seen once. Indicated time point: patch test 1, 2 weeks after DPC sensitization. Treatment meaning: therapeutic diphenylcyclopropenone sensitization with weekly scalp DPC. The study drew its donors from alopecia patients who were 18 to 70 years old and suitable for DPC. Total RNA was isolated from whole blood that had not been fractionated. The study, taken as a whole, reports: Counts of TCRs above 1 in 1000 frequency stayed unchanged with DPC sensitization.

Specimen: whole blood, collected in connection with sensitization to the hapten diphenylcyclopropenone (DPC). The TCR originated in a woman aged 45-60 years with alopecia areata. Some clones in this sample may be carry-over from other donors' samples.

CDR3 protein: CASSLAGQGSPLHF. CDR3 DNA: TGTGCCAGCAGTTTAGCGGGGCAGGGTTCACCCCTCCACTTT. The chain recombines TRBV12-3 or TRBV12-4 with TRBJ1-6, with a tentative D call TRBD1 (5 bases). Trimming removed 0 bases from V and 9 bases from J, with 9 bases in between. The CDR3 totals 14 residues.